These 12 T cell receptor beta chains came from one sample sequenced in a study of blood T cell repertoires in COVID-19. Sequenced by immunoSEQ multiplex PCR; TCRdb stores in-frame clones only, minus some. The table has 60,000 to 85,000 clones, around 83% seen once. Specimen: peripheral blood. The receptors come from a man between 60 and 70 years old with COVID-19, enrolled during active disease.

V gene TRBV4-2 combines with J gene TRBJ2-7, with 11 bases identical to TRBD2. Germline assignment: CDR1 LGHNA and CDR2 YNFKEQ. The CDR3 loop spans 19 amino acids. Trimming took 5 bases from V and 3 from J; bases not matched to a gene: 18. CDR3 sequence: CASSIKGLLAGGSGYEQYF. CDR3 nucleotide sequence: TGTGCCAGCAGCATCAAGGGGCTCCTAGCGGGGGGATCGGGCTACGAGCAGTACTTC.

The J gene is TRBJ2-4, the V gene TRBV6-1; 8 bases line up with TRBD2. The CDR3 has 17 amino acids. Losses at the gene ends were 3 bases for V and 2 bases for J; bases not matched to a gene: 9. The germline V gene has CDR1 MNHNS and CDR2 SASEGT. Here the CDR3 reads CASSEHGGAVSKNIQYF. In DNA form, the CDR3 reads TGTGCCAGCAGTGAGCACGGGGGGGCCGTGTCCAAAAACATTCAGTACTTC.

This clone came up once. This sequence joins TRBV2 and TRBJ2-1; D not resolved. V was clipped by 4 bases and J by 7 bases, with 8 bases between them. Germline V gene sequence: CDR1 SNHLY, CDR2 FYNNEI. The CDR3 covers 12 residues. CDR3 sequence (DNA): TGTGCCAGCAGTGTGACTCCGAATGAGCAGTTCTTC. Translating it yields CASSVTPNEQFF.

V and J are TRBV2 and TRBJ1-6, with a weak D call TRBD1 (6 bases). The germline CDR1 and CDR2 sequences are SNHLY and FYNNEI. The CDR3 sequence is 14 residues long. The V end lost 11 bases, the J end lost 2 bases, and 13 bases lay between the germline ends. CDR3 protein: CAGTQGPYNSPLHF. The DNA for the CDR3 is TGTGCCGGTACACAGGGTCCCTATAATTCACCCCTCCACTTT.

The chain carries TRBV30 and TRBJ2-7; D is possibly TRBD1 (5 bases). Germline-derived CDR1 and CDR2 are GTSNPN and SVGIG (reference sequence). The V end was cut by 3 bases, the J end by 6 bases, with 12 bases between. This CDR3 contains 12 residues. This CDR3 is CAWRQQAREQYF. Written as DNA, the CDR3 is TGTGCCTGGAGACAACAGGCTCGCGAGCAGTACTTC.

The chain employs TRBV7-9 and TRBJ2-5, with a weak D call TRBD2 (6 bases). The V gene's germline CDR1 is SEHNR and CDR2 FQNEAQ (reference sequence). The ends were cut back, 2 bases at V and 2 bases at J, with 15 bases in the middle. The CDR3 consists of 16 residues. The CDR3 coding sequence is TGTGCCAGCAGCTTAAGGGGAGGCCGAGAACAAGAGACCCAGTACTTC. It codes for CASSLRGGREQETQYF.

DNA for the CDR3: TGTGCCAGTAGTATAAGACGTCTCCGGGACACATACAATGAGCAGTTCTTC. This encodes CASSIRRLRDTYNEQFF. The rearrangement uses TRBV19 and TRBJ2-1, with D possibly matching TRBD1 (6 bases). CDR3 length: 17 residues. Trimming removed 2 bases at V and 4 bases at J, with 18 bases between. CDR1 and CDR2 from the germline V gene are LNHDA and SQIVND (reference sequence).

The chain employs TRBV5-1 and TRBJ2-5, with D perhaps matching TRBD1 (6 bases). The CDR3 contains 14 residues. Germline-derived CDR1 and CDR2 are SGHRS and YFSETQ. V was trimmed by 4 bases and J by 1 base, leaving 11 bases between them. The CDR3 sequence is CASSVGTIQETQYF. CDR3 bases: TGCGCCAGCAGCGTAGGGACAATCCAAGAGACCCAGTACTTC.

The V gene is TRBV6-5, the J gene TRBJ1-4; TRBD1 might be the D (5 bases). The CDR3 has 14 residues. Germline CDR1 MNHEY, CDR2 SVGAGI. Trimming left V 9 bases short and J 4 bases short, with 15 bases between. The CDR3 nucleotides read TGTGCCAGTCGTTTGACAGCAAATAATGAAAAACTGTTTTTT. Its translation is CASRLTANNEKLFF.

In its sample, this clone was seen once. CDR3 DNA sequence: TGTGCCAGCATCATAGCGGGGGGAGGCGAGCAGTTCTTC. Protein product: CASIIAGGGEQFF. The chain has TRBV12-3 or TRBV12-4 and TRBJ2-1; 10 bases are a match to TRBD2. The CDR3 consists of 13 residues. Germline trimming cut 7 bases from V and 10 bases from J; bases unmatched to any gene: 7.

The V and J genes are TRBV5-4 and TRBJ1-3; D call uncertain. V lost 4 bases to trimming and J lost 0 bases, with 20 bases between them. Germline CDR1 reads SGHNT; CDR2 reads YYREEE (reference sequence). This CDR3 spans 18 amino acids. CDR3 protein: CASSEIPRLQSSGNTIYF. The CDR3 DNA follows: TGTGCCAGCAGCGAGATCCCTCGTTTGCAAAGCTCTGGAAACACCATATATTTT.

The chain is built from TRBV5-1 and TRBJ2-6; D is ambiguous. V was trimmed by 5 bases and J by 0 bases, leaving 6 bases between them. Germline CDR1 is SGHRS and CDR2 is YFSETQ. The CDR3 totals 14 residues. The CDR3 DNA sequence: TGCGCCAGCAGACTCAACTCTGGGGCCAACGTCCTGACTTTC. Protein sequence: CASRLNSGANVLTF.